These 27 T cell receptor beta chains originate from one sample sequenced in a study of siplizumab effects on memory and regulatory T cells. Sequencing used immunoSEQ multiplex PCR; TCRdb keeps in-frame clones, though not all of them. The sample holds about 50,000 clones, under 98% seen once. The sequenced sample consisted of naive CD4+ T cells sorted from blood. These receptors originate from a human donor in good health.

V gene TRBV5-1 combines with J gene TRBJ2-5, with 7 bases fitting TRBD1. The CDR3 has 14 residues. CDR1 is SGHRS, CDR2 YFSETQ, per germline. Trimming cost V 2 bases and J 3 bases; bases outside gene matches: 4. The CDR3 loop is CASSFLGTEETQYF. As DNA, the CDR3 is TGCGCCAGCAGCTTTCTCGGGACAGAAGAGACCCAGTACTTC.

The V gene is TRBV28, the J gene TRBJ2-5, with D unresolved. V lost 4 bases and J 1 base, leaving 10 bases between the germline ends. The CDR3 runs 14 residues. CDR1 is MDHEN, CDR2 SYDVKM, per germline. The CDR3 DNA reads as TGTGCCAGCAGTTGGATTTCGACCCAAGAGACCCAGTACTTC. As protein: CASSWISTQETQYF.

This sequence joins TRBV4-1 and TRBJ2-3, with unresolved D. CDR3 size: 15 residues. Looked up from germline, CDR1 is MGHRA and CDR2 is YSYEKL. The V end lost 0 bases, the J end lost 1 base, and 8 bases lay between the germline ends. CDR3 residues: CASSQDGKGTDTQYF. The CDR3 region has the DNA TGCGCCAGCAGCCAAGATGGGAAAGGCACAGATACGCAGTATTTT.

This chain joins TRBV28 and TRBJ2-7; 12 nucleotides line up with TRBD2. Germline V gene sequence: CDR1 MDHEN, CDR2 SYDVKM. The V gene end was trimmed by 6 bases and the J gene end by 2 bases; junction bases not matched to a gene: 8. This CDR3 spans 16 amino acids. Here the CDR3 reads CASSRSSGRGTYEQYF. Here the CDR3 DNA reads TGTGCCAGCAGCCGATCTAGCGGGAGGGGGACCTACGAGCAGTACTTC.

J is TRBJ2-2 and V is TRBV4-3; no clear D gene. Germline CDR1 LGHNA, CDR2 YSLEER. The CDR3 contains 14 residues. V was clipped by 0 bases and J by 10 bases, with 12 bases between them. The CDR3 DNA reads as TGCGCCAGCAGCCAAGAATCCGGTAACGAGGAGCTGTTTTTT. It codes for CASSQESGNEELFF.

The gene calls are TRBV5-1 and TRBJ1-4, with D hard to call. CDR3 length: 15 residues. Germline CDR1 reads SGHRS; CDR2 reads YFSETQ. V lost 4 bases and J 0 bases, leaving 10 bases between the germline ends. The CDR3 reads CASSPTAATNEKLFF. In DNA, the CDR3 is TGCGCCAGCAGCCCGACGGCAGCAACTAATGAAAAACTGTTTTTT.

CDR3 region: CASSWTGPPNEKLFF. DNA of the CDR3: TGTGCCAGCAGTTGGACAGGTCCCCCTAATGAAAAACTGTTTTTT. This chain uses TRBV28 with TRBJ1-4, with 7 bases aligning to TRBD1. The V and J ends lost 4 bases and 3 bases, in that order; junction bases with no gene match: 5. Germline V lookup: CDR1 MDHEN, CDR2 SYDVKM. This CDR3 region has 15 residues.

The chain is built from TRBV6-1 and TRBJ2-2; D unresolved. V gave up 5 bases and J gave up 6 bases, with 16 bases separating them. The CDR3 runs 15 residues. Germline V gene data show CDR1 as MNHNS and CDR2 as SASEGT. The CDR3 DNA reads TGTGCCAGCAGTCGACAAACCAAGGTTCCCGGGGAGCTGTTTTTT. Residues: CASSRQTKVPGELFF.

The chain couples TRBV5-1 to TRBJ2-1; weak D call: TRBD2 (6 bases). The V end was cut by 1 base, the J end by 5 bases, with 13 bases between. The CDR3 consists of 15 residues. The germline gives CDR1 SGHRS, CDR2 YFSETQ. The DNA for the CDR3 is TGCGCCAGCAGCTTGTCCCGGGGGACCAACAATGAGCAGTTCTTC. Protein sequence: CASSLSRGTNNEQFF. Together with reference TRBV5-1 and TRBJ2-1, the CDR3 gives the full variable domain: KAGVTQTPRYLIKTRGQQVTLSCSPISGHRSVSWYQQTPGQGLQFLFEYFSETQRNKGNFPGRFSGRQFSNSRSEMNVSTLELGDSALYLCASSLSRGTNNEQFFGPGTRLTVL.

This clone was observed a few times. The CDR3 reads CASSLVPSGTYEQYF. Written as DNA, the CDR3 is TGTGCCAGCAGCTTGGTCCCTAGCGGGACATACGAGCAGTACTTC. J is TRBJ2-7 and V is TRBV5-6; 9 positions agree with TRBD2. J was trimmed by 4 bases and V by 0 bases; bases with no gene match: 5. The CDR3 spans 15 residues. Germline V gene lookup returns CDR1 SGHDT and CDR2 YYEEEE.

The chain links TRBV28 to TRBJ1-2, with D hard to call. From germline, CDR1 is MDHEN and CDR2 SYDVKM. The CDR3 length is 16 residues. V lost 6 bases and J lost 6, with 23 bases in between. The CDR3 sequence is CASRGYRGRPLDGYTF. The CDR3 region has the DNA TGTGCCAGCAGAGGGTACCGCGGACGGCCTTTGGATGGCTACACCTTC.

The rearrangement joins TRBV15 to TRBJ1-2; TRBD1 agrees at 9 bases. From germline, CDR1 is LNHNV and CDR2 YYDKDF (reference sequence). V shed 3 bases and J 8 bases; nucleotides not matched to a gene: 13. CDR3 size: 16 residues. CDR3 in DNA: TGTGCCACCAGCAGGGAGGTGCAACAGGGGGCCTCCGGCTACACCTTC. It translates to CATSREVQQGASGYTF.

This chain joins TRBV5-8 and TRBJ2-1; D is possibly TRBD2 (5 bases). Looked up from germline, CDR1 is SGHTS and CDR2 is YDEGEE. The V end was cut by 4 bases, the J end by 6 bases, with 11 bases between. The CDR3 spans 13 residues. The CDR3 reads CASSHTRTNEQFF. CDR3 coding DNA: TGTGCCAGCAGCCATACTAGGACCAATGAGCAGTTCTTC.

The CDR3 nucleotides are TGTGCCAGCAGGGCCGGCTTGGGTAACTATGGCTACACCTTC. This gives the protein CASRAGLGNYGYTF. The V call is TRBV2, the J call TRBJ1-2; D remains unclear. The germline CDR1 and CDR2 sequences are SNHLY and FYNNEI. Trimming removed 6 bases from V and 1 base from J, with 12 bases in between. The CDR3 consists of 14 residues.

The chain recombines TRBV4-3 with TRBJ2-1; 8 bases align to TRBD2. Per germline, CDR1 LGHNA and CDR2 YSLEER. The junction had 8 bases not matched to a gene; V was cut back by 2 bases and J by 8 bases. This CDR3 comprises 15 residues. CDR3 nucleotide sequence: TGCGCCAGCAGCCAATCAGGACTAGCCCTCGATGAGCAGTTCTTC. Translating it yields CASSQSGLALDEQFF.

The chain employs TRBV29-1 and TRBJ1-1; perhaps TRBD1 as D (5 bases). This CDR3 is built from 18 residues. V was clipped by 3 bases and J by 5 bases, with 28 bases between them. Germline CDR1 is SQVTM and CDR2 is ANQGSEA. The CDR3 loop is CSVEISSGRLRGETEAFF. The CDR3 DNA reads as TGCAGCGTTGAGATATCTTCAGGCAGGTTAAGAGGGGAGACTGAAGCTTTCTTT.

This clone was observed once. CDR3 sequence (DNA): TGTGCCTGGAGTGCGGGCGCTCCCCTCACAGATACGCAGTATTTT. Its protein is CAWSAGAPLTDTQYF. This rearrangement joins TRBV30 to TRBJ2-3; D gene unclear. The ends were cut back, 1 base at V and 2 bases at J, with 13 bases in the middle. Per germline, CDR1 GTSNPN and CDR2 SVGIG (reference sequence). The CDR3 extends over 15 amino acids.

About this clone: At one of its ends the junction is not consistent with the germline gene, which may arise from a read error. The chain recombines TRBV7-7 with TRBJ2-5; D ambiguous. CDR3 length: 16 residues. From germline, CDR1 is SSHAT and CDR2 FNYEAQ (reference sequence). Here the CDR3 DNA reads TGTGCTAGCAGCCTCCTGGGCGGCAGTACTTTAGAGACCCAGTACTTC. Encoded protein: CASSLLGGSTLETQYF.

This chain connects TRBV19 to TRBJ2-3; D is tentatively TRBD1 or TRBD2 (5 bases each). V was clipped by 7 bases and J by 3 bases, with 11 bases between them. Germline CDR1 and CDR2: LNHDA and SQIVND (reference sequence). The CDR3 has 13 amino acids. The CDR3 region is CASKRDPTDTQYF. The DNA of the CDR3 is TGTGCCAGTAAAAGGGACCCGACAGATACGCAGTATTTT. The full variable domain, its missing parts supplied by reference TRBV19 and TRBJ2-3, is DGGITQSPKYLFRKEGQNVTLSCEQNLNHDAMYWYRQDPGQGLRLIYYSQIVNDFQKGDIAEGYSVSREKKESFPLTVTSAQKNPTAFYLCASKRDPTDTQYFGPGTRLTVL.

This rearrangement joins TRBV15 to TRBJ2-2, with TRBD2 identical over 8 bases. The CDR3 runs 15 residues. Germline assignment: CDR1 LNHNV and CDR2 YYDKDF (reference sequence). The ends lost 3 bases at V and 7 bases at J; junction bases unmatched: 7. In DNA, the CDR3 is TGTGCCACCAGCAGTCCCCGGGGGGGAGGCGGGGAGCTGTTTTTT. It specifies CATSSPRGGGGELFF.

The chain links TRBV4-2 to TRBJ2-1; a possible D gene is TRBD2 (6 bases). The CDR3 covers 13 residues. V lost 4 bases to trimming and J lost 4 bases, with 8 bases between them. In germline, CDR1 is LGHNA, CDR2 YNFKEQ. Here the CDR3 reads CASSPRGYNEQFF. The CDR3 nucleotides read TGTGCCAGCAGCCCTCGGGGGTACAATGAGCAGTTCTTC.

The chain couples TRBV30 to TRBJ1-1; D not certain. The germline V and J ends were trimmed by 4 bases and 3 bases, with 15 bases remaining between them. Germline V gene sequence: CDR1 GTSNPN, CDR2 SVGIG (reference sequence). This CDR3 spans 14 amino acids. The CDR3 DNA reads TGTGCCTGGATTCGGACCTCGGCGCACACTGAAGCTTTCTTT. It translates to CAWIRTSAHTEAFF.

The chain links TRBV6-5 to TRBJ2-3; D is uncertain. CDR1 is MNHEY, CDR2 SVGAGI, per germline. The CDR3 runs to 13 residues. Trimming removed 5 bases from V and 4 bases from J, with 10 bases in between. CDR3 protein: CASSRTISDTQYF. In DNA form, the CDR3 reads TGTGCCAGCAGTCGCACCATCTCAGATACGCAGTATTTT.

The V and J genes are TRBV11-3 and TRBJ2-7; D unclear. Germline V lookup: CDR1 SGHNT, CDR2 YENEEA. V was cut by 2 bases and J by 5 bases, with 10 bases left in between. The CDR3 has 13 amino acids. The CDR3 DNA is TGTGCCAGCAGCTTAAATAAGCGCCACGAGCAGTACTTC. This sequence encodes CASSLNKRHEQYF.

The chain uses TRBV6-1 and TRBJ1-1; the match to TRBD1 covers 8 bases. V dropped 4 bases and J dropped 0; count of bases not matched to a gene: 4. The germline CDR1 and CDR2 sequences are MNHNS and SASEGT. The CDR3 runs to 15 residues. The CDR3 bases are TGTGCCAGCAGTGCCCGGGACAGGATGAACACTGAAGCTTTCTTT. This sequence encodes CASSARDRMNTEAFF.

This chain joins TRBV11-2 and TRBJ1-5; 7 bases match TRBD1. The CDR3 length is 16 residues. The V segment lost 3 bases and the J segment 4 bases; nucleotides outside the gene matches: 9. The germline CDR1 and CDR2 sequences are SGHAT and FQNNGV. In DNA, the CDR3 is TGTGCCAGCAGCTTGGGACACAGGGGTTCGAATCAGCCCCAGCATTTT. It codes for CASSLGHRGSNQPQHF.

This clone has just one count. J is TRBJ1-3 and V is TRBV6-5; D ambiguous. CDR3 length: 13 residues. V lost 2 bases and J lost 3, with 5 bases in between. Germline V gene data show CDR1 as MNHEY and CDR2 as SVGAGI. CDR3 bases: TGTGCCAGCAGTTACGATTATGGAAACACCATATATTTT. Its protein product is CASSYDYGNTIYF.